The 2 T cell receptor beta chains below all came from one sample that was sequenced in a study of long-term antiretroviral therapy in people with HIV. Run at survey level, the immunoSEQ assay was version v3.0. Sequencing used immunoSEQ multiplex PCR; TCRdb keeps in-frame clones, though not all of them. The data contain tens of thousands of clones, 85% to 90% of them singletons. The specimen was unsorted PBMCs, collected 4.7 to 5 years after starting antiretroviral therapy. The receptor source for this set is a man aged 40-49 years with HIV.

This rearrangement joins TRBV6-1 to TRBJ1-1; D remains ambiguous. Germline-derived CDR1 and CDR2 are MNHNS and SASEGT. Trimming took off 5 bases at V and 2 bases at J, with 9 bases between the two ends. This CDR3 has 13 amino acids. CDR3 sequence reads: CASSRQINTEAFF. For the CDR3, the DNA is TGTGCCAGCAGTCGTCAGATAAACACTGAAGCTTTCTTT.

The genes are TRBV11-2 and TRBJ1-1; D might be TRBD1 (6 bases). Trimming removed 0 bases at V and 1 base at J, with 18 bases between. The CDR3 is made up of 18 amino acids. Germline loops: CDR1 SGHAT, CDR2 FQNNGV. The CDR3 DNA sequence: TGTGCCAGCAGCTTAGATTTTGAACAGGGCAAACGGAACACTGAAGCTTTCTTT. It yields the protein CASSLDFEQGKRNTEAFF.